The clone carrying this T cell receptor beta chain was seen at least ten times. The antigen remains unidentified. This sample is part of a study of T cells in Graves' hyperthyroidism and ophthalmopathy. RNA transcripts were the template for amplifying TCR beta CDR3 regions. During a first-round RT-PCR of the TCR CDR3, the HTBI primer set was used. TCRdb re-called the multiplex PCR reads with MiXCR, one entry per CDR3 protein. The sample consists of hundreds of thousands of distinct CDR3 sequences, roughly 14% of them appearing once. Findings and limits, study-wide: Clonotypes that were expanded in thyroid above 0.001 mostly appeared in blood too. A model of 13 V-J features distinguished ophthalmopathy from stable hyperthyroidism.

The CDR3 loop spans 13 amino acids. Trimming cost V 3 bases and J 3 bases; bases outside gene matches: 3. CDR1 and CDR2 from the germline V gene are DFQATT and SNEGSKA (reference sequence). This TCR was recovered from a woman in her forties with Graves' ophthalmopathy. Sequenced: blood. J is TRBJ1-2 and V is TRBV20-1; TRBD1 matches at 8 bases. CDR3 nucleotide sequence: TGCAGTGCTAGTGACAGGGGCGACTATGGCTACACCTTC. It yields the protein CSASDRGDYGYTF.